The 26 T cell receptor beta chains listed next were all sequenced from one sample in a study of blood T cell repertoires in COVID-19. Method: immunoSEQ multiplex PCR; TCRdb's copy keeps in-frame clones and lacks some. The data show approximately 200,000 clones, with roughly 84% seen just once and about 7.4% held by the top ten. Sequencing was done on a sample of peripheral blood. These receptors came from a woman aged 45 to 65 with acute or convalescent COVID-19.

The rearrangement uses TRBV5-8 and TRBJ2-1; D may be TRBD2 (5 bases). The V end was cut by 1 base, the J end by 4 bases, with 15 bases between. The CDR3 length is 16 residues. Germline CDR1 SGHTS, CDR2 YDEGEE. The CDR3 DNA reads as TGTGCCAGCAGCTTGTTACTAGAGTTCATGTACAATGAGCAGTTCTTC. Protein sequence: CASSLLLEFMYNEQFF.

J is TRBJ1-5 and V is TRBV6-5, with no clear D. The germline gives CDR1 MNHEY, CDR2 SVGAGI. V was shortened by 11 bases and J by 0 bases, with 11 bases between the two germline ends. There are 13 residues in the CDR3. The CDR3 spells CAGRGDSNQPQHF. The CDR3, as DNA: TGTGCCGGGAGAGGAGATAGCAATCAGCCCCAGCATTTT.

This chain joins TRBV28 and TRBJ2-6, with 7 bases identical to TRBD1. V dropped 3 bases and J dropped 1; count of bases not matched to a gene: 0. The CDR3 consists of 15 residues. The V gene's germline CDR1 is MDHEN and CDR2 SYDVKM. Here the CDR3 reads CASSLGQSGANVLTF. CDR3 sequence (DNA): TGTGCCAGCAGTTTGGGACAGTCTGGGGCCAACGTCCTGACTTTC. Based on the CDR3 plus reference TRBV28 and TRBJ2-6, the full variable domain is DVKVTQSSRYLVKRTGEKVFLECVQDMDHENMFWYRQDPGLGLRLIYFSYDVKMKEKGDIPEGYSVSREKKERFSLILESASTNQTSMYLCASSLGQSGANVLTFGAGSRLTVL.

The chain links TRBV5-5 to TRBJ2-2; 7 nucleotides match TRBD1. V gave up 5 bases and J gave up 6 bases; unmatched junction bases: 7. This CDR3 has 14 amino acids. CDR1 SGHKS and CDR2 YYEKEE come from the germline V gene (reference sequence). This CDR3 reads CASSLEGAAGELFF. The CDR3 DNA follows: TGTGCCAGCAGTCTCGAGGGGGCAGCCGGGGAGCTGTTTTTT.

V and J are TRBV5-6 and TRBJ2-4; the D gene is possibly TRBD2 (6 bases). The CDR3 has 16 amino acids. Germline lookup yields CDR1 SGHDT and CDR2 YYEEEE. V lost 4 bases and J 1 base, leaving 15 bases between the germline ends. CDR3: CASSAGGGTAKNIQYF. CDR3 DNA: TGTGCCAGCAGCGCGGGTGGCGGGACGGCCAAAAACATTCAGTACTTC.

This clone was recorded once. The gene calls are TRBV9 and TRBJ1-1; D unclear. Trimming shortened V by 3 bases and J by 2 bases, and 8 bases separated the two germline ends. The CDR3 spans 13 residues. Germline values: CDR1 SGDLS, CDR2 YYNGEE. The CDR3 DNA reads TGTGCCAGCAGCGGCGTTATAAACACTGAAGCTTTCTTT. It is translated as CASSGVINTEAFF.

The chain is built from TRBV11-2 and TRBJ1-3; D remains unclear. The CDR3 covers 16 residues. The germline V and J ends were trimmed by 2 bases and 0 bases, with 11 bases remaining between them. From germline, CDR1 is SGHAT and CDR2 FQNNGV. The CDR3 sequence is CASSLSPGSSGNTIYF. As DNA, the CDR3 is TGTGCCAGCAGCTTAAGTCCGGGAAGCTCTGGAAACACCATATATTTT.

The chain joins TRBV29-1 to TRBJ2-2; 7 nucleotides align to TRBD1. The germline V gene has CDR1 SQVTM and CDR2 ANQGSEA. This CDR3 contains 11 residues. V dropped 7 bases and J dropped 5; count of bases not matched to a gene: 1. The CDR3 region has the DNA TGCAGCGCCAGGGGGACCGGGGAGCTGTTTTTT. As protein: CSARGTGELFF.

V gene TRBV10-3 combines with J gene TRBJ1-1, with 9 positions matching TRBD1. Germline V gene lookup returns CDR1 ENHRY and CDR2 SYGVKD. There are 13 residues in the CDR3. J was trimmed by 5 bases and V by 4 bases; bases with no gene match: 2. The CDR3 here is CAISGQGGTEAFF. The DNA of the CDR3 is TGTGCCATCAGTGGACAGGGGGGTACTGAAGCTTTCTTT.

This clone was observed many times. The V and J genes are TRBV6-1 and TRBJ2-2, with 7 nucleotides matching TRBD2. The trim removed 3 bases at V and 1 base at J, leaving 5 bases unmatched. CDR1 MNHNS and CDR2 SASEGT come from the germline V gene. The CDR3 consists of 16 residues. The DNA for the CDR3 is TGTGCCAGCAGTGAGGGAGCGGGGAAGAACACCGGGGAGCTGTTTTTT. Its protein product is CASSEGAGKNTGELFF.

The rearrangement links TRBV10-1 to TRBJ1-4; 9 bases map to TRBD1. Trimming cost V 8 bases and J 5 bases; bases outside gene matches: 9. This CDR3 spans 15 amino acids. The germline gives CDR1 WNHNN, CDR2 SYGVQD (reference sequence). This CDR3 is CASVLTGGSNEKLFF. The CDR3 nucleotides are TGCGCCAGCGTCTTAACAGGGGGCTCGAATGAAAAACTGTTTTTT.

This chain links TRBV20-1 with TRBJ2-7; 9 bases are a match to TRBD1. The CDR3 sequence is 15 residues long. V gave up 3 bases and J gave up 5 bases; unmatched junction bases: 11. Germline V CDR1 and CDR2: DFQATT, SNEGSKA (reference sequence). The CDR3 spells CSASQLGDRVHEQYF. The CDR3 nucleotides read TGCAGTGCTAGTCAGCTTGGGGACAGGGTCCACGAGCAGTACTTC.

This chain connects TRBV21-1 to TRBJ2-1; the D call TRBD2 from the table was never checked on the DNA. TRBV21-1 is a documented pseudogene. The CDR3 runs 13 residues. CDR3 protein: CASSAGGWLMQFF. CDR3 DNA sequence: TGTGCCAGCAGCGCCGGGGGGTGGTTAATGCAGTTCTTC.

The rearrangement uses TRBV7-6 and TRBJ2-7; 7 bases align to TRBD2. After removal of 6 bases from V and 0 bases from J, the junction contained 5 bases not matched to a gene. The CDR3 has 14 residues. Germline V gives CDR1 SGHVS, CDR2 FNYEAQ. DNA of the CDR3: TGTGCCAGCAGTCAAGCGGGATTCTCCTACGAGCAGTACTTC. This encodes CASSQAGFSYEQYF.

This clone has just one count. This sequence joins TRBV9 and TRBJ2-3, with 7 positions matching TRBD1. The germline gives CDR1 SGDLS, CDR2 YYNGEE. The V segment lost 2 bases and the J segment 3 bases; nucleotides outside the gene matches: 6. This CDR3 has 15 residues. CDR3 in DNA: TGTGCCAGCAGCGTTACCGGGACAGATACAGATACGCAGTATTTT. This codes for CASSVTGTDTDTQYF. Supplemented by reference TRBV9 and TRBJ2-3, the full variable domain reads DSGVTQTPKHLITATGQRVTLRCSPRSGDLSVYWYQQSLDQGLQFLIQYYNGEERAKGNILERFSAQQFPDLHSELNLSSLELGDSALYFCASSVTGTDTDTQYFGPGTRLTVL.

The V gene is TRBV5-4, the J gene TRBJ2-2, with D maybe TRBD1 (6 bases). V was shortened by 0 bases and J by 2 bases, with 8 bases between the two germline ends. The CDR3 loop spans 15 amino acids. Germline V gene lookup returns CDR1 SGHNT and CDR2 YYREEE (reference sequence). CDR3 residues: CASSLVGTNTGELFF. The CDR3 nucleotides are TGTGCCAGCAGCTTGGTCGGGACAAACACCGGGGAGCTGTTTTTT.

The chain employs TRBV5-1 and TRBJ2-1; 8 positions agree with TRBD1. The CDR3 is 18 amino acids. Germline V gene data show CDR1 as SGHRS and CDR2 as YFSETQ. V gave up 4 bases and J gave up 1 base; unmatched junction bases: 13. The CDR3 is CASSRDRISSRSYNEQFF. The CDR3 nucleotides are TGCGCCAGCAGCCGGGACAGGATATCTAGTCGGTCCTACAATGAGCAGTTCTTC.

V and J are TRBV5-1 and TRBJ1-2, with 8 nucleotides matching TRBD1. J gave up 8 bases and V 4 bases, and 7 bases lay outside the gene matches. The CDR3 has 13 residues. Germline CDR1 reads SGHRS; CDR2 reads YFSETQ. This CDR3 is CASSMGQADGYTF. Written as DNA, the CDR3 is TGCGCCAGCAGCATGGGACAGGCTGACGGCTACACCTTC.

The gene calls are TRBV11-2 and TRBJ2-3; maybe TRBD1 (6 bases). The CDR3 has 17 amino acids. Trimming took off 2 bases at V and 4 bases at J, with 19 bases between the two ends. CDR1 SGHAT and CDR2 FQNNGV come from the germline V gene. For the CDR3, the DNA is TGTGCCAGCAGCTTATCAGGACCACCAGGGGTGGCAGATACGCAGTATTTT. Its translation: CASSLSGPPGVADTQYF.

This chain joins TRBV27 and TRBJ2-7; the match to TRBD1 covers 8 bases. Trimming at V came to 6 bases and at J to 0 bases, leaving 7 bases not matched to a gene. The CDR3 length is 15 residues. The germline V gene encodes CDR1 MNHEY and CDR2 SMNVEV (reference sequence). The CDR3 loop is CASSPGGSSSYEQYF. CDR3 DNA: TGTGCCAGCAGCCCAGGGGGCTCAAGCTCCTACGAGCAGTACTTC.

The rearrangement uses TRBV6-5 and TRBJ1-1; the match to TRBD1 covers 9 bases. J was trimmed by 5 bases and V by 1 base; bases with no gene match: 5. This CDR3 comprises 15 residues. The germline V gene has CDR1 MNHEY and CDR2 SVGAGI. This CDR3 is CASSYYSGTGTEAFF. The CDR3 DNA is TGTGCCAGCAGTTACTACTCGGGGACAGGGACTGAAGCTTTCTTT.

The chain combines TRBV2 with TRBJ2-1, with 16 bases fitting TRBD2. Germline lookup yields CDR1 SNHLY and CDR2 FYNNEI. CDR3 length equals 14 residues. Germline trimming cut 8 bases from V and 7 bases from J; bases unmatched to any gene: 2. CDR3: CASGTSGGDNEQFF. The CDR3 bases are TGTGCCAGCGGGACTAGCGGGGGGGATAATGAGCAGTTCTTC.

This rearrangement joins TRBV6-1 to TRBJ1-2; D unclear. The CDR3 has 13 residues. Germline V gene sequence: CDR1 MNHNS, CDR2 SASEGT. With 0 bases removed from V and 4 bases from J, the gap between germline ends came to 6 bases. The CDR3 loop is CASSEARPYGYTF. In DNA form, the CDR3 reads TGTGCCAGCAGTGAAGCCAGGCCCTATGGCTACACCTTC.

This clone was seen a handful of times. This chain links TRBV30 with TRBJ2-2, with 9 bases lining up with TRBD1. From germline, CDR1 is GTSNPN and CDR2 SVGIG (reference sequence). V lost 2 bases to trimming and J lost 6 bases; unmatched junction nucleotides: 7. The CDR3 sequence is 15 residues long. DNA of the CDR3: TGTGCCTGGAGTTTCCGGGACAGGGTGGCCGGGGAGCTGTTTTTT. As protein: CAWSFRDRVAGELFF.

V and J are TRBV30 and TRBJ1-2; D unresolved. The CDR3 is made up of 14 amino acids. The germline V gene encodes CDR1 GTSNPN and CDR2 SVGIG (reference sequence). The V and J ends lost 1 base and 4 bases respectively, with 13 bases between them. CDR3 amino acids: CAWSDPQKPYGYTF. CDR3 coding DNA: TGTGCCTGGAGTGATCCGCAGAAACCCTATGGCTACACCTTC.

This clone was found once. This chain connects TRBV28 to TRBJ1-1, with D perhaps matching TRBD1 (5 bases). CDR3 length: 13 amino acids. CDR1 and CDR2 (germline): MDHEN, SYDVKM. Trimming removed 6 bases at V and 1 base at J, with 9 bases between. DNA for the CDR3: TGTGCCAGCAGGTGGACAAAGAACACTGAAGCTTTCTTT. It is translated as CASRWTKNTEAFF.